The following is a TCR beta chain sequence with its context. Its antigen is not identified. Following autologous stem cell transplantation, relapse occurred in every patient, and exposure to brentuximab vedotin varied. CD4+ T cells were purified from thawed PBMCs by negative selection. This record comes from a study of PD-1 blockade in classical Hodgkin lymphoma. Findings and caveats of the study: Newly diagnosed patients reportedly trailed healthy donors in baseline TCR diversity. Significant TCR diversity gains by C4D1 occurred in CD4+ but not CD8+ cells.

The method was immunoSEQ multiplex PCR; TCRdb's version includes in-frame clones alone and lacks a portion of them. Seen here are about 27,000 clones, over 60% observed once, and the top ten hold around 2.4%. This CDR3 has 13 amino acids. V lost 5 bases to trimming and J lost 7 bases, with 11 bases between them. Germline V gene lookup returns CDR1 SNHLY and CDR2 FYNNEI. V gene TRBV2 combines with J gene TRBJ1-4; D may be TRBD1 (5 bases). Here the sequenced sample was CD4+ T cells from blood, taken at baseline. The receptor comes from a human donor with classical Hodgkin lymphoma. The CDR3 DNA reads TGTGCCAGCAGTCTCCAGGGTTCTGAAAAACTGTTTTTT. It specifies CASSLQGSEKLFF.